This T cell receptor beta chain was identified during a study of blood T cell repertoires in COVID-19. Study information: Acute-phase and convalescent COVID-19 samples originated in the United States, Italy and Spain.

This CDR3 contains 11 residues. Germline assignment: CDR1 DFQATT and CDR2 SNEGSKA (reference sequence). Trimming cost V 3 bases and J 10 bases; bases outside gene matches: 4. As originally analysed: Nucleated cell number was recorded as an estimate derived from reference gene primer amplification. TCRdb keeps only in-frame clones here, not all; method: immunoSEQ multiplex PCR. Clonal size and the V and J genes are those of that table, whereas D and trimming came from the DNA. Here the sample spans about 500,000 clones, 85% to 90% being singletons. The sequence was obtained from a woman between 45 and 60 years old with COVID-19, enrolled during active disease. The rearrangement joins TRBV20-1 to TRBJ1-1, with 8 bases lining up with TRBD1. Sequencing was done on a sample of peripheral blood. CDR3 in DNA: TGCAGTGCTAGCCCCGGACAGGGAGCTTTCTTT. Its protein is CSASPGQGAFF.